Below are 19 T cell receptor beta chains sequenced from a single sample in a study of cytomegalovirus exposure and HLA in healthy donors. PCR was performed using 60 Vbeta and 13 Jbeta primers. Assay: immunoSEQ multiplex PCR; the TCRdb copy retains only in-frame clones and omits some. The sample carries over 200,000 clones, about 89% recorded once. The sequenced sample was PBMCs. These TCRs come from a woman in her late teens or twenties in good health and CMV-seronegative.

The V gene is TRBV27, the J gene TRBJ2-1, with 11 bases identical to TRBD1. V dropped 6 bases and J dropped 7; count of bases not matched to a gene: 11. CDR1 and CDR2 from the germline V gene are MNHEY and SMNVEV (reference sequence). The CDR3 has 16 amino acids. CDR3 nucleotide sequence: TGTGCCAGCAGGCCCTCGGACAGGGGGCTTCAGAATGAGCAGTTCTTC. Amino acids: CASRPSDRGLQNEQFF.

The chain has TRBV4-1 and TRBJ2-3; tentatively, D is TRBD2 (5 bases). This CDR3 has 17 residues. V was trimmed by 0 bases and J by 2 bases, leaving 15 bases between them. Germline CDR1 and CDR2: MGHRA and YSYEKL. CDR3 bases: TGCGCCAGCAGCCAAGATAGAGGAGGATTTATCACAGATACGCAGTATTTT. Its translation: CASSQDRGGFITDTQYF.

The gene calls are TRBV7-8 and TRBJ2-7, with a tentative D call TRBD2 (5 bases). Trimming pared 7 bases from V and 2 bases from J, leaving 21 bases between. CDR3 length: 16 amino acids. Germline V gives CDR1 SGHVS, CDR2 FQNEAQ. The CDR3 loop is CASTLARVGEPYEQYF. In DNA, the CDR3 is TGTGCCAGCACCCTGGCACGAGTCGGGGAACCCTACGAGCAGTACTTC.

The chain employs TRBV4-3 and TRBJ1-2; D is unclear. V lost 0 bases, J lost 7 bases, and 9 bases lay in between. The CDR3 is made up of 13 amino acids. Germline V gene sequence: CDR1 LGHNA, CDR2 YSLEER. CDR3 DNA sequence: TGCGCCAGCAGCCAAGATCGCTTAGCTGGCTACACCTTC. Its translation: CASSQDRLAGYTF.

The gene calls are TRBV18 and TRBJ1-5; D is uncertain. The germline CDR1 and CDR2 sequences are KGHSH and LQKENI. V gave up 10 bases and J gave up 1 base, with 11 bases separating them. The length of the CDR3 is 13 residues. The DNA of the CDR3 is TGTGCCACCACCCCCGGGAGCAATCAGCCCCAGCATTTT. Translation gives CATTPGSNQPQHF.

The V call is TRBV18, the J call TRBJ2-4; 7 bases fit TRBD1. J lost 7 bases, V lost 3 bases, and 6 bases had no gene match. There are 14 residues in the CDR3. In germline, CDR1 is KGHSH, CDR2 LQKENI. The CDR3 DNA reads TGTGCCAGCTCACCTTCCGGGACAGAGAACATTCAGTACTTC. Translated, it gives CASSPSGTENIQYF.

The CDR3 protein is CASSTGTIAASETQYF. CDR3 DNA: TGCGCCAGCAGCACAGGTACTATCGCCGCTTCGGAGACCCAGTACTTC. The V gene is TRBV5-1, the J gene TRBJ2-5; tentatively, D is TRBD1 (5 bases). Germline V lookup: CDR1 SGHRS, CDR2 YFSETQ. Trimming pared 4 bases from V and 5 bases from J, leaving 21 bases between. The CDR3 is made up of 16 amino acids.

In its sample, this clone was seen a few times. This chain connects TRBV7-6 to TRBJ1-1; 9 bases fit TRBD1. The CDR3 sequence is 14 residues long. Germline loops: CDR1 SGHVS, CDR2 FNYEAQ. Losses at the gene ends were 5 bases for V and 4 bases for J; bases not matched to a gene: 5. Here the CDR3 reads CASSRDREGTEAFF. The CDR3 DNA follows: TGTGCCAGCAGCCGGGACAGGGAGGGCACTGAAGCTTTCTTT.

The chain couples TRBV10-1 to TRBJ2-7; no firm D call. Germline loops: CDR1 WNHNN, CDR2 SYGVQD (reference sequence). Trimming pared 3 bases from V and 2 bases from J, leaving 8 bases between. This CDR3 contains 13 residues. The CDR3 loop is CASSDPGTYEQYF. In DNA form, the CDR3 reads TGCGCCAGCAGTGACCCAGGTACCTACGAGCAGTACTTC.

The CDR3 here is CASSLNGLGIDEQYF. CDR3 nucleotide sequence: TGTGCCAGCAGCTTAAATGGACTAGGCATTGACGAGCAGTACTTC. J is TRBJ2-7 and V is TRBV7-3, with TRBD2 matching over 7 bases. V shed 1 base and J 5 bases; nucleotides not matched to a gene: 8. This CDR3 is 15 amino acids long. The germline gives CDR1 SGHTA, CDR2 FQGTGA. The full variable domain, its missing parts supplied by reference TRBV7-3 and TRBJ2-7, is GAGVSQTPSNKVTEKGKYVELRCDPISGHTALYWYRQSLGQGPEFLIYFQGTGAADDSGLPNDRFFAVRPEGSVSTLKIQRTERGDSAVYLCASSLNGLGIDEQYFGPGTRLTVT.

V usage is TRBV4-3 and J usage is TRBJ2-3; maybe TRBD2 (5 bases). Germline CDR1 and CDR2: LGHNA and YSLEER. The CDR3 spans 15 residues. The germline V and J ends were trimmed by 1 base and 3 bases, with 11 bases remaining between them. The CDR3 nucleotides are TGCGCCAGCAGCCAAGTGGGCCTAGCAACAGATACGCAGTATTTT. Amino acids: CASSQVGLATDTQYF.

CDR3 nucleotide sequence: TGTGCCAGTAGTCCCCGGACTAGCGGGAGCTACAATGAGCAGTTCTTC. It specifies CASSPRTSGSYNEQFF. The V and J genes are TRBV19 and TRBJ2-1; 13 bases agree with TRBD2. This CDR3 contains 16 residues. The V segment lost 5 bases and the J segment 3 bases; nucleotides outside the gene matches: 4. Per germline, CDR1 LNHDA and CDR2 SQIVND (reference sequence).

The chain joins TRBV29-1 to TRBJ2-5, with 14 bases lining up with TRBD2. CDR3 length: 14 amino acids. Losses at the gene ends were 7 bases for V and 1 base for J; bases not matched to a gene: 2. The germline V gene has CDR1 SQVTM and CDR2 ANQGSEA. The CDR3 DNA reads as TGCAGCGGGGGGACTAGCGGGGGCCAAGAGACCCAGTACTTC. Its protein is CSGGTSGGQETQYF.

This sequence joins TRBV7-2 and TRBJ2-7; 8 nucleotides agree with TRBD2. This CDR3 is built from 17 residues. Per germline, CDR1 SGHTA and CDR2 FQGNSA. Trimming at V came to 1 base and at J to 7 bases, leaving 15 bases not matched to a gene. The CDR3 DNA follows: TGTGCCAGCAGCTTAGTGGGTAGCGGGGACGTACGAAGAGAGCAGTACTTC. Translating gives CASSLVGSGDVRREQYF.

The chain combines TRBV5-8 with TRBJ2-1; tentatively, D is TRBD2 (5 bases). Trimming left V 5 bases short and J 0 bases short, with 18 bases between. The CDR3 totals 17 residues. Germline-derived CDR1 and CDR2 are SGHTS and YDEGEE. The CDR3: CASSSYHGESSYNEQFF. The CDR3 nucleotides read TGTGCCAGCAGTTCATACCACGGGGAGAGCTCCTACAATGAGCAGTTCTTC.

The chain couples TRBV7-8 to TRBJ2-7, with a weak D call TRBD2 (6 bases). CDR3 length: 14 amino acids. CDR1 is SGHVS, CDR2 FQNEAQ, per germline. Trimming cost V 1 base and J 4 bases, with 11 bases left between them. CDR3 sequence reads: CASSLVAGGYEQYF. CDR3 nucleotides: TGTGCCAGCAGCTTAGTGGCTGGGGGGTACGAGCAGTACTTC.

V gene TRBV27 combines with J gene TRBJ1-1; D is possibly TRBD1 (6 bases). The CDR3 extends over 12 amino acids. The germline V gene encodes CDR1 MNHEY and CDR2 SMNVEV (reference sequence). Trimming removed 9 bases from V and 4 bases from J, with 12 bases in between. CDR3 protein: CASYRVATEAFF. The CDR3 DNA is TGTGCCAGTTACAGGGTCGCCACTGAAGCTTTCTTT.

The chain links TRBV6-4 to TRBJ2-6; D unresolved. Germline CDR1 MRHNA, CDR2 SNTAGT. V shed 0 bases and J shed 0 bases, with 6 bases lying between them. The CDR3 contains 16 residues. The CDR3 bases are TGTGCCAGCAGTGACTCGGCAACCTCTGGGGCCAACGTCCTGACTTTC. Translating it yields CASSDSATSGANVLTF.

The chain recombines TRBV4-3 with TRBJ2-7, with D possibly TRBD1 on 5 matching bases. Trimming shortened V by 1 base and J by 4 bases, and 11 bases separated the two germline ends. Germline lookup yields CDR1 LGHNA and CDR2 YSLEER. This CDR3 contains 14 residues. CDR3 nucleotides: TGCGCCAGCAGCCAAGGGGGCGGTCCGTACGAGCAGTACTTC. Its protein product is CASSQGGGPYEQYF.